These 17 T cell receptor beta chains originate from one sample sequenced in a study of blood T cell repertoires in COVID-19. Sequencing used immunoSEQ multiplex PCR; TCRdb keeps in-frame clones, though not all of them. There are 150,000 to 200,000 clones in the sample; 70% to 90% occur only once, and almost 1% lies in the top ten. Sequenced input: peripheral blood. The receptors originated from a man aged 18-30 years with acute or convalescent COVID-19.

CDR3 in amino acids: CSVEGVDMNTEAFF. The CDR3 bases are TGCAGCGTTGAAGGGGTAGACATGAACACTGAAGCTTTCTTT. The rearrangement uses TRBV29-1 and TRBJ1-1; no clear D gene. The germline V gene has CDR1 SQVTM and CDR2 ANQGSEA. V lost 1 base and J 0 bases, leaving 9 bases between the germline ends. There are 14 residues in the CDR3.

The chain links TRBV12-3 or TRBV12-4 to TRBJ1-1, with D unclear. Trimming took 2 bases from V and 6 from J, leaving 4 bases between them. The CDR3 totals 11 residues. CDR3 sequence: CASSLLAEAFF. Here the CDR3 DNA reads TGTGCCAGCAGTTTACTTGCTGAAGCTTTCTTT.

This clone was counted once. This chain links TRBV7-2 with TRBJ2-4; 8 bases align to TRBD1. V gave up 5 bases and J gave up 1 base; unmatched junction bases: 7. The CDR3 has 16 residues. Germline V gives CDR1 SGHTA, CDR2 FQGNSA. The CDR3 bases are TGTGCCAGCAGCCCGCAGGGGGCGTTCGCCAAAAACATTCAGTACTTC. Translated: CASSPQGAFAKNIQYF.

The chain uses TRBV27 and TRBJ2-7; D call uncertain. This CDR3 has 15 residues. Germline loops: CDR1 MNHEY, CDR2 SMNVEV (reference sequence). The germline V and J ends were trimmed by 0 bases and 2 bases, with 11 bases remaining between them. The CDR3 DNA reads TGTGCCAGCAGTTTATCTGCGACTCTCACCTACGAGCAGTACTTC. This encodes CASSLSATLTYEQYF.

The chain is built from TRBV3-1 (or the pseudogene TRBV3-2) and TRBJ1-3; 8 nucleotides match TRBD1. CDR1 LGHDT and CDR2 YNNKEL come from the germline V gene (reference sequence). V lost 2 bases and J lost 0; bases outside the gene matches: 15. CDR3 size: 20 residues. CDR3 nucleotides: TGTGCCAGCAGCCAACCCGGGACAGGAGTCCTACAGAGCTCTGGAAACACCATATATTTT. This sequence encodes CASSQPGTGVLQSSGNTIYF.

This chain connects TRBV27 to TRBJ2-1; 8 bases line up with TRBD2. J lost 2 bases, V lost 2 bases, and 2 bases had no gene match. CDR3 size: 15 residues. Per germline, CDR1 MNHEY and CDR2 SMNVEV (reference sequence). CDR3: CASSLRGGPYNEQFF. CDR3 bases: TGTGCCAGCAGTTTACGGGGGGGGCCCTACAATGAGCAGTTCTTC.

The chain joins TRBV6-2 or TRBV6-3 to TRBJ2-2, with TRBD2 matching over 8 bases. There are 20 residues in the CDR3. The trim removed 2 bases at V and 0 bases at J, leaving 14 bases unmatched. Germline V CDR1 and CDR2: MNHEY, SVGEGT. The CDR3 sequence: CASSYPGLRGGNANTGELFF. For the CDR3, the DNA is TGTGCCAGCAGTTACCCGGGGCTACGCGGGGGGAACGCGAACACCGGGGAGCTGTTTTTT.

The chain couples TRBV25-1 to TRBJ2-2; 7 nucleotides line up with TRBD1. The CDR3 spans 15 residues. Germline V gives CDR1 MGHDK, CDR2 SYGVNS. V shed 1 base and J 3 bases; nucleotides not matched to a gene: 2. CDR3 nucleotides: TGTGCCAGCAGTGAATGGGGACAGCACACCGGGGAGCTGTTTTTT. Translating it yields CASSEWGQHTGELFF.

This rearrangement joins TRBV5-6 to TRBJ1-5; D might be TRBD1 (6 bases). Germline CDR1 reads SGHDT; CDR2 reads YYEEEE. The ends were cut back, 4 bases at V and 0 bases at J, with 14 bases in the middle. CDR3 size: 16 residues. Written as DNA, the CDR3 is TGTGCCAGCAGCAGTCGGACAGTTTATAGCAATCAGCCCCAGCATTTT. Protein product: CASSSRTVYSNQPQHF.

The CDR3 reads CASSPGQALETQYF. Written as DNA, the CDR3 is TGTGCCAGCAGCCCGGGACAGGCATTAGAGACCCAGTACTTC. The gene calls are TRBV7-6 and TRBJ2-5, with 8 bases identical to TRBD1. CDR3 size: 14 residues. Germline CDR1 reads SGHVS; CDR2 reads FNYEAQ. The V segment lost 5 bases and the J segment 4 bases; nucleotides outside the gene matches: 6.

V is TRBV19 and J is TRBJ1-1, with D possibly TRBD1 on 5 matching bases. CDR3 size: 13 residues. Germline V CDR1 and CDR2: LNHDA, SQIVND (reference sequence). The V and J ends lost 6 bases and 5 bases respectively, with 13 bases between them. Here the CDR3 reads CASSTGITTEAFF. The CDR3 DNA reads TGTGCCAGTAGCACAGGAATCACGACTGAAGCTTTCTTT.

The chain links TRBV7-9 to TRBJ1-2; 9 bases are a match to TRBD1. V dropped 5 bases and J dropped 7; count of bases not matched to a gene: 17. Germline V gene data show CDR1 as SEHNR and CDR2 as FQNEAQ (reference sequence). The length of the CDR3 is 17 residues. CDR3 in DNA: TGTGCCAGCAGCCCATTGAGGACAGGGGTTCGTATCGGTGGCTACACCTTC. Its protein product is CASSPLRTGVRIGGYTF.

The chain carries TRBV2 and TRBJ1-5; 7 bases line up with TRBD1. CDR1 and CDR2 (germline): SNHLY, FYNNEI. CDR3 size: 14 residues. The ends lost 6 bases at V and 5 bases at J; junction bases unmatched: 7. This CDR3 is CASRINRGDQPQHF. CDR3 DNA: TGTGCCAGCAGGATAAACAGGGGAGATCAGCCCCAGCATTTT. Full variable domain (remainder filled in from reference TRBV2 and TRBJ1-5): EPEVTQTPSHQVTQMGQEVILRCVPISNHLYFYWYRQILGQKVEFLVSFYNNEISEKSEIFDDQFSVERPDGSNFTLKIRSTKLEDSAMYFCASRINRGDQPQHFGDGTRLSIL.

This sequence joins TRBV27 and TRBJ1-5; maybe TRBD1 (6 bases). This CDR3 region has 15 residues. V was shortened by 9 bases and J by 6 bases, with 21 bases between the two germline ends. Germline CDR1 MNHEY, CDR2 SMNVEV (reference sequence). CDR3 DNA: TGTGCCAGTCGCCGGGGGGGGCAATTAGCTCAGCCCCAGCATTTT. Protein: CASRRGGQLAQPQHF.

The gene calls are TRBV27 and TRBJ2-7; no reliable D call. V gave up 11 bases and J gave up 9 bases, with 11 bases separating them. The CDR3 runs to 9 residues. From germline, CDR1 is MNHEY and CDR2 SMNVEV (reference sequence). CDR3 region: CASRTGQYV. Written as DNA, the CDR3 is TGTGCCTCACGAACCGGGCAGTACGTC.

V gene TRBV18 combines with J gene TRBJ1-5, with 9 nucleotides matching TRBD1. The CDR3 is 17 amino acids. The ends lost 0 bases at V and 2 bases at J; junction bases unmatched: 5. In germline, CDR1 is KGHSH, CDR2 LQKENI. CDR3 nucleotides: TGTGCCAGCTCACCACCTGGGACAGGGAGGGGCAATCAGCCCCAGCATTTT. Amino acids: CASSPPGTGRGNQPQHF.

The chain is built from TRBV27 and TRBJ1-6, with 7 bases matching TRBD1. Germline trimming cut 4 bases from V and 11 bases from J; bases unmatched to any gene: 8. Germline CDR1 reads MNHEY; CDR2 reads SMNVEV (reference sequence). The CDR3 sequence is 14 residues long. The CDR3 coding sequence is TGTGCCAGCAGTTCCGTGACAGGGTTTGCACCCCTCCACTTT. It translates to CASSSVTGFAPLHF.